Listed here is a single TCR beta chain. The entry originates in a study of OX40 agonist ivuxolimab in advanced cancers. Study details: Patients treated during dose escalation were battling hepatocellular carcinoma, melanoma, renal cell or head and neck cancer. With a range of roughly 20 to 80, age averaged about 59 years, and roughly 80% were male. Partial responses occurred in three patients (one hepatocellular carcinoma, two cutaneous melanoma).

The protocol was immunoSEQ multiplex PCR, while the TCRdb copy is restricted to in-frame clones and leaves out a portion. The sample consists of 71,000 or so clones, around 81% of them appearing once. CDR3 length: 15 amino acids. J lost 6 bases, V lost 0 bases, and 4 bases had no gene match. Looked up from germline, CDR1 is SEHNR and CDR2 is FQNEAQ (reference sequence). Samples were taken at baseline and on day 1 of cycles 4 and 7. The J gene is TRBJ2-7, the V gene TRBV7-9, with 11 nucleotides matching TRBD1. The sequencing here drew on CD4+ or CD8+ T cells sorted from blood, taken in a trial of the OX40 agonist ivuxolimab. The TCR sequence derives from an adult with an advanced solid tumor such as melanoma, head and neck, liver or kidney cancer. CDR3 residues: CASSLAAGTGGEQYF. CDR3 nucleotide sequence: TGTGCCAGCAGCTTAGCAGCCGGGACAGGGGGCGAGCAGTACTTC.